This TCR beta chain was observed in a study of T cell repertoires in cytomegalovirus infection. This clonotype has just a few counts. The target antigen is unknown. From the reads, TCRdb called clonotypes with MiXCR, one entry per CDR3 protein. Of some 57,000 distinct CDR3 sequences in the sample, 25% to 40% were seen once. CDR3 length: 14 amino acids. The J segment lost 5 bases and the V segment lost 3 bases, leaving 3 bases of the junction unmatched. The sample was PBMCs, sequenced either directly or after in vitro stimulation (not recorded which). This chain connects TRBV12-3 or TRBV12-4 to TRBJ1-1; 10 bases line up with TRBD1. The receptor was isolated from a human donor in good health (CMV status not recorded). Some clones in this sample may be carry-over from other donors' samples. The CDR3 spells CASSFGGQGTEAFF. CDR3 coding DNA: TGTGCCAGCAGTTTCGGGGGACAGGGGACTGAAGCTTTCTTT.